This TCR beta chain stems from a study of blood T cells in healthy people across ages (dated by TCRdb to between 2014 and 2017). Looking at the study overall: In model experiments, roughly one uniquely barcoded TCR beta cDNA molecule per two T cells was captured by template switching. To avoid experimental bias, donors of different ages were distributed randomly across sequencing lanes. The study analyzed two additional independent replicas of 1 million unique cDNA reads from the same blood draw for two donors, one aged 18 to 29 and one aged 80 or older. To track age-related changes in TCR beta repertoire diversity, the study relied on deep sequencing normalized with unique cDNA molecular identifiers. Four age groups were formed from the donors: young (average about 15 years), middle-aged (approximately 42), aged (around 62) and long-lived (more than 75).

The 39 donors, aged about 6 to 95 years, were systemically healthy Caucasian individuals from Russia. Each donor gave around 9 milliliters of peripheral blood, collected into EDTA-treated Vacutainer tubes. Ficoll-Paque density-gradient centrifugation was used to isolate PBMCs, with at least 6 million per sample. Total RNA, at least 5 micrograms per sample, was extracted from PBMCs with Trizol reagent. The percentages of naive CD45RAhigh/CD27high T cells were determined by flow cytometry on a PBMC aliquot from every donor. Libraries were built with 5' RACE. A second PCR of about 6 to 12 cycles was run with a J-beta primer mix and a sample-barcoded 5' primer. A unique molecular identifier was introduced onto each TCR beta cDNA molecule by a template-switch 5' adaptor carrying 12 random nucleotides. Each sample yielded at least 3 million CDR3-containing paired-end reads. First-strand cDNA synthesis was performed from all RNA using the Mint cDNA synthesis kit, with priming by a TRBC-specific oligonucleotide. Following uracil-DNA glycosylase treatment, all cDNA underwent a first 18-cycle PCR with the universal primers M1SS and BC2_uni_R. The source study handled its data this way. For normalization, 1 million high-quality reads were randomly selected from each sample, with every read carrying a distinct molecular identifier. Instead of being binned into consensus sequences, reads with shared molecular identifiers were discarded. MiTCR, run with a Q25 quality threshold and the strictest error-elimination algorithm, handled CDR3 identification, clonotype clustering and error correction. Lower-bound total TCR beta diversity was estimated with a nonparametric unseen species model using Euler transformation. The public reads were run again by TCRdb, first through fastp at Q25 and then through MiXCR, and only productive beta chains were kept. One record per CDR3 amino acid sequence lists the most common genes and DNA. The V and J calls shown here were made by TCRdb, not taken from the authors' results. This sample holds fewer than 2,000,000 distinct CDR3 sequences; 30% to 40% were observed only once. The leading ten clones occupy about 21% of the sample.

This clonotype was seen more than once but under ten times. Its target antigen remains unknown. Qualities for individual bases were not recorded, and no much larger clone is one base off. Study-level results and caveats: Because donor CMV infection status was unknown, age-related changes in expanded clonotypes were potentially confounded. Bulk unsorted PBMC profiling prevented conclusive comparison of naive and antigen-experienced compartments. As age increased, observed TCR beta diversity per million T cells dropped in a roughly linear way, and a significant reduction was already evident by age 40. Observed TCR beta diversity correlated strongly with the percentage of naive T cells measured by flow cytometry. Compared with the aged group, the long-lived group had more naive CD4+ T cells, fewer expanded clones and increased TCR diversity, a pattern suggesting age selection. Estimates of total diversity based on one million sequenced T cells were considered lower bounds and underestimates.

The clonotype originates from a human donor in good health. Input material: blood.

The encoded CDR3 is CASSRGYVQETQYF. DNA sequence: TGTGCCAGCAGCCGGGGTTATGTTCAAGAGACCCAGTACTTC. The chain employs TRBV7-2 and TRBJ2-5; the D gene is perhaps TRBD2, from 5 matching bases. The CDR3, from cysteine to phenylalanine, totals 14 residues. The retained sequence is limited to the CDR3, 42 bases, with the frame set at the first base. Relative to germline, V is 5 bases shorter and J is 2 bases shorter, with 12 bases between their ends. The germline V gene supplies CDR1 SGHTA and CDR2 FQGNSA. The CDR3 plus the reference TRBV7-2 and TRBJ2-5 genes for the other parts give the full variable domain: GAGVSQSPSNKVTEKGKDVELRCDPISGHTALYWYRQSLGQGLEFLIYFQGNSAPDKSGLPSDRFSAERTGGSVSTLTIQRTQQEDSAVYLCASSRGYVQETQYFGPGTRLLVL.